This entry features one T cell receptor beta chain sequence. This sample was taken from a study of blood T cell repertoires in COVID-19. Study in general: Acute and convalescent COVID-19 specimens originated in the United States, Italy and Spain. PBMCs, B-cell-depleted T cells, or T cells were the source of the cDNA or gDNA that made up the material.

The CDR3 runs 14 residues. Germline V gene data show CDR1 as SGDLS and CDR2 as YYNGEE. With 6 bases clipped from V and 1 base from J, the junction kept 6 bases outside the gene matches. Per the original data handling: Amplification of reference gene primers was used by the study to estimate nucleated cell counts. Here immunoSEQ multiplex PCR was the method, and the copy in TCRdb shows in-frame clones only, minus some. V and J calls plus clone size are reproduced from that table; the DNA served to infer D and trimming. The sample yields about 98,000 clones, around 87% seen once. This sequence joins TRBV9 and TRBJ1-1; 7 nucleotides agree with TRBD1. Sample: peripheral blood. The TCR originated in a man aged 50 to 59 with active or convalescent COVID-19. The CDR3 DNA reads TGTGCCAGCACCCCAGGGGGAGGGAACACTGAAGCTTTCTTT. Protein: CASTPGGGNTEAFF.